The rows below give T cell receptor beta chains drawn from one sample of a study of vaccination effects on CD4 cells after COVID-19. Clones were sequenced by immunoSEQ multiplex PCR, and TCRdb holds only the in-frame ones, with some missing. The sample yields about 16,000 clones, about two thirds seen once. For these receptors, no antigen is known. The sample consisted of CD4+ T cells from PBMCs cultured with SARS-CoV-2 spike peptides, taken after COVID-19 vaccination. Source of these receptors: a human donor who received a COVID-19 vaccine. The CDR3 runs from the conserved cysteine through the conserved F or W. A D gene is named only where the DNA matches it firmly. Where a row states a size, it is once, few, many or the class of an expanded clone; other rows omit it.

CDR3nt,CDR3aa,v_gene,j_gene,d_gene,abundance
TGTGCCAGCAGCTTAGGAGGAGCCTCCTACGAGCAGTACTTC,CASSLGGASYEQYF,TRBV7-2,TRBJ2-7,.,few
TGTGCCAGCAGTCTCGGTTGGACTAACTATGGCTACACCTTC,CASSLGWTNYGYTF,TRBV6-2/TRBV6-3,TRBJ1-2,.,.
TGCGCCAGCAGCCCCGGGACAGAAGGGGGCTATGGCTACACCTTC,CASSPGTEGGYGYTF,TRBV5-1,TRBJ1-2,TRBD1,.
TGTGCCAGCAGCTCCTTCTACGAGCAGTACTTC,CASSSFYEQYF,TRBV5-6,TRBJ2-7,.,.
TGTGCCAGCAGCGCCCAAAGGGGGAGGGTTAGCACTGAAGCTTTCTTT,CASSAQRGRVSTEAFF,TRBV9,TRBJ1-1,.,few
TGCAGCGTTAGGACAGATGGAAACACCATATATTTT,CSVRTDGNTIYF,TRBV29-1,TRBJ1-3,.,.
TGTGCCACCAGCAGAGGCGGGGACAGGGTCTACAATGAGCAGTTCTTC,CATSRGGDRVYNEQFF,TRBV15,TRBJ2-1,TRBD1,.
TGCGCCAGCAGCTTGGGTGGGGACACAGCTAACTATGGCTACACCTTC,CASSLGGDTANYGYTF,TRBV5-1,TRBJ1-2,.,.
TGTGCCAGCAGCTCCCGGGACCTCTCTAGCACAGATACGCAGTATTTT,CASSSRDLSSTDTQYF,TRBV5-4,TRBJ2-3,.,few
TGTGCCAGCGGGACAGGGTTGGGGCGGCAGCCCCAGCATTTT,CASGTGLGRQPQHF,TRBV6-5,TRBJ1-5,TRBD1,few
TGTGCCAGCAGGGGCCACAGGGGGCTCCCCAATCAGCCCCAGCATTTT,CASRGHRGLPNQPQHF,TRBV2,TRBJ1-5,TRBD1,.
TGTGCCAGCAGTGAAGCTGGGCTAGCGGGACGCAATGAGCAGTTCTTC,CASSEAGLAGRNEQFF,TRBV2,TRBJ2-1,TRBD2,.
TGTGCCAGCAGCTTGGAGGGACTTCTTTCACCCCTCCACTTT,CASSLEGLLSPLHF,TRBV5-4,TRBJ1-6,.,.
TGCGCCAGCAGCCACGCCTCCGGGACGACGTCGGACTACACCTTC,CASSHASGTTSDYTF,TRBV4-1,TRBJ1-2,.,.
TGTGCCAGCAGGACAGCCTCAGCTAACTATGGCTACACCTTC,CASRTASANYGYTF,TRBV6-6,TRBJ1-2,.,.
TGTGCCAGCAGTCCTAGCGGAGGCGAGCAGTACTTC,CASSPSGGEQYF,TRBV6-5,TRBJ2-7,TRBD2,few
TGTGCCAGCAGCCCAGGGACAGGCTATAGCAATCAGCCCCAGCATTTT,CASSPGTGYSNQPQHF,TRBV7-9,TRBJ1-5,TRBD1,few
TGTGCCTGGAGTGTAAAGGGGGGCTATGGCTACACCTTC,CAWSVKGGYGYTF,TRBV30,TRBJ1-2,.,.
TGTGCCAGCAGCCTAGCACTAGCGGGGAGCTCCTACGAGCAGTACTTC,CASSLALAGSSYEQYF,TRBV7-2,TRBJ2-7,TRBD2,medium-sized
TGTGCCAGCAGCTTCACTTACACAGATACGCAGTATTTT,CASSFTYTDTQYF,TRBV7-9,TRBJ2-3,.,.
TGTGCCAGCAGCCAAGAGGGTGGCAGGGGGCGAGCCGGGGAGCTGTTTTTT,CASSQEGGRGRAGELFF,TRBV4-2,TRBJ2-2,TRBD1,once
TGTGCCAGCACCAAAGGGGGGTCGGGGGCCGACCGGGAGACCCAGTACTTC,CASTKGGSGADRETQYF,TRBV5-4,TRBJ2-5,.,.
TGTGCCAGCAGTCTCGCTCCGACTAGCGGGAGGAGATCCTACAATGAGCAGTTCTTC,CASSLAPTSGRRSYNEQFF,TRBV27,TRBJ2-1,TRBD2,once
TGTGCCAGCAGCGTCGGTGGCGGGAGTAGCGGGGAGCTGTTTTTT,CASSVGGGSSGELFF,TRBV9,TRBJ2-2,TRBD2,.
TGTGCTAGCAGCTTGGGCTCGGCGGGATCCCAAGAGACCCAGTACTTC,CASSLGSAGSQETQYF,TRBV7-7,TRBJ2-5,.,medium-sized
TGTGCCAGCAGGGGGGCGGATAACTATGGCTACACCTTC,CASRGADNYGYTF,TRBV28,TRBJ1-2,.,.